Listed here is a single T cell receptor beta chain. The antigen is unknown. TCRdb passed the 5' RACE reads through MiXCR, listing each CDR3 protein once. This table has hundreds of thousands of distinct CDR3 sequences, about a sixth appearing once. This entry comes from a study of T-cell memory formation after mild COVID-19. General study results and limits: Contracting CD4+ clones were located mainly in CM and EM, and CD8+ clones in EMRA.

The source is a man aged 18-30 years who had mild COVID-19 (a few samples of this study predate the infection). Cell type and time point are not known. The sequencing input was PBMCs or a T cell subset sorted from them (not recorded which).

The CDR3 DNA sequence: TGTGCCGTTCGTGCGGGGCTGGTTAGGAATGAGCAGTTCTTC. The encoded protein is CAVRAGLVRNEQFF. The genes are TRBV7-9 and TRBJ2-1, with TRBD2 as a possible D gene (6 bases). This CDR3 spans 14 amino acids. The V end was cut by 11 bases, the J end by 7 bases, with 21 bases between. The germline gives CDR1 SEHNR, CDR2 FQNEAQ (reference sequence).